A selection of T cell receptor beta chains follows, all from one sample in a study of shared clonotypes between healthy human individuals. The repertoire was sequenced with immunoSEQ multiplex PCR; TCRdb's copy has only in-frame clones and lacks some. The table records approximately 600,000 clones, around 95% of them present only once. The sequenced material came from naive CD8+ T cells sorted from blood. The receptors here all came from a woman between 25 and 40 years old in good health. CDR3s include the opening cysteine and the closing phenylalanine or tryptophan.

v_gene: TRBV11-2
j_gene: TRBJ2-5
CDR3aa: CASSPPGQGRETQYF

v_gene: TRBV11-2
j_gene: TRBJ2-3
CDR3aa: CASSRLAASTDTQYF

v_gene: TRBV5-8
j_gene: TRBJ2-7
CDR3aa: CASSPGQSYEQYF

v_gene: TRBV7-6
j_gene: TRBJ2-5
CDR3aa: CASSWTGQGVGETQYF

v_gene: TRBV5-1
j_gene: TRBJ1-4
CDR3aa: CASSLAYRGDTNEKLFF

v_gene: TRBV13
j_gene: TRBJ1-1
CDR3aa: CASSLQGFPEAFF

v_gene: TRBV7-9
j_gene: TRBJ1-1
CDR3aa: CASSLLDTNTEAFF

v_gene: TRBV5-6
j_gene: TRBJ2-7
CDR3aa: CASSLPSGSSYEQYF

v_gene: TRBV7-8
j_gene: TRBJ1-1
CDR3aa: CASSLERGGNTEAFF

v_gene: TRBV11-2
j_gene: TRBJ2-7
CDR3aa: CASSPPLSREQYF

v_gene: TRBV4-1
j_gene: TRBJ1-1
CDR3aa: CASTHSSAGLLNTEAFF

v_gene: TRBV6-1
j_gene: TRBJ2-7
CDR3aa: CASSEASYEQYF

v_gene: TRBV19
j_gene: TRBJ2-1
CDR3aa: CASSIGLAGGRSYNEQFF

v_gene: TRBV7-2
j_gene: TRBJ2-7
CDR3aa: CASSLASWTAPGEQYF

v_gene: TRBV4-2
j_gene: TRBJ2-7
CDR3aa: CASSQDWTDEQYF

v_gene: TRBV27
j_gene: TRBJ2-3
CDR3aa: CATSRESQSDTQYF

v_gene: TRBV29-1
j_gene: TRBJ2-2
CDR3aa: CSVAMGSGELFF

v_gene: TRBV27
j_gene: TRBJ2-7
CDR3aa: CASRNAGWGEQYF

v_gene: TRBV19
j_gene: TRBJ2-7
CDR3aa: CASSIGSVYEQYF

v_gene: TRBV19
j_gene: TRBJ2-7
CDR3aa: CASSNERDGPYEQYF

v_gene: TRBV21-1
j_gene: TRBJ2-7
CDR3aa: CASIEVSYEQYF

v_gene: TRBV7-6
j_gene: TRBJ2-3
CDR3aa: CASSLTSGSTDTQYF

v_gene: TRBV10-1
j_gene: TRBJ2-7
CDR3aa: CASSHKTSGSKNEQYF

v_gene: TRBV4-1
j_gene: TRBJ2-2
CDR3aa: CASSQHRGVITGELFF

v_gene: TRBV6-1
j_gene: TRBJ1-1
CDR3aa: CASSDTGLNTEAFF

v_gene: TRBV7-9
j_gene: TRBJ2-7
CDR3aa: CASSFGGFYEQYF

v_gene: TRBV19
j_gene: TRBJ2-7
CDR3aa: CASSPGQGPSYEQYF

v_gene: TRBV13
j_gene: TRBJ2-7
CDR3aa: CASSLGGLALYEQYF

v_gene: TRBV29-1
j_gene: TRBJ2-1
CDR3aa: CSVESASPEQFF

v_gene: TRBV7-9
j_gene: TRBJ2-7
CDR3aa: CASSLTSGTAYEQYF

v_gene: TRBV7-6
j_gene: TRBJ2-1
CDR3aa: CASSLASGTVESSYNEQFF

v_gene: TRBV19
j_gene: TRBJ1-5
CDR3aa: CASSMRGTVNQPQHF

v_gene: TRBV28
j_gene: TRBJ2-7
CDR3aa: CASSPYPYTLSYEQYF

v_gene: TRBV6-5
j_gene: TRBJ2-6
CDR3aa: CASSPVLSGANVLTF

v_gene: TRBV27
j_gene: TRBJ2-7
CDR3aa: CASQGTGDLSGGEQYF

v_gene: TRBV27
j_gene: TRBJ1-2
CDR3aa: CASSSGGNGGWGYGYTF

v_gene: TRBV28
j_gene: TRBJ2-1
CDR3aa: CASSLTLSGSNEQFF

v_gene: TRBV28
j_gene: TRBJ2-7
CDR3aa: CASSGIQGDEQYF

v_gene: TRBV27
j_gene: TRBJ2-3
CDR3aa: CASRPYGGLGDTQYF

v_gene: TRBV7-9
j_gene: TRBJ1-2
CDR3aa: CASSLPGQKSYGYTF

v_gene: TRBV27
j_gene: TRBJ1-5
CDR3aa: CASSPQGFGSNQPQHF

v_gene: TRBV6-5
j_gene: TRBJ2-7
CDR3aa: CASSYSMGGTTEQYF

v_gene: TRBV10-1
j_gene: TRBJ1-4
CDR3aa: CASNIAEKLFF

v_gene: TRBV27
j_gene: TRBJ1-2
CDR3aa: CASSFAGFDGYTF

v_gene: TRBV6-5
j_gene: TRBJ1-1
CDR3aa: CASSENTEAFF

v_gene: TRBV5-4
j_gene: TRBJ1-1
CDR3aa: CASSLASPREAFF

v_gene: TRBV6-1
j_gene: TRBJ1-3
CDR3aa: CASKDRITPGNTIYF

v_gene: TRBV4-2
j_gene: TRBJ2-7
CDR3aa: CASSQVSSSGEQYF

v_gene: TRBV10-3
j_gene: TRBJ2-7
CDR3aa: CAISGEVTAGYEQYF

v_gene: TRBV28
j_gene: TRBJ2-3
CDR3aa: CASSSGRDSKLTDTQYF

v_gene: TRBV7-9
j_gene: TRBJ1-2
CDR3aa: CASSLTGQGKGGYTF

v_gene: TRBV5-6
j_gene: -
CDR3aa: CASSFSMGGEQYF

v_gene: TRBV4-2
j_gene: TRBJ1-1
CDR3aa: CASSWEVGTEAFF

v_gene: TRBV6-5
j_gene: TRBJ1-2
CDR3aa: CASSYSGGAQALTF

v_gene: TRBV6-1
j_gene: TRBJ2-7
CDR3aa: CASSEGVSYEQYF

v_gene: TRBV5-1
j_gene: TRBJ2-7
CDR3aa: CASSVYLGGSEQYF

v_gene: TRBV5-6
j_gene: TRBJ2-7
CDR3aa: CASSVTAYEQYF

v_gene: TRBV7-2
j_gene: TRBJ2-1
CDR3aa: CASSLVVAGEGEQFF